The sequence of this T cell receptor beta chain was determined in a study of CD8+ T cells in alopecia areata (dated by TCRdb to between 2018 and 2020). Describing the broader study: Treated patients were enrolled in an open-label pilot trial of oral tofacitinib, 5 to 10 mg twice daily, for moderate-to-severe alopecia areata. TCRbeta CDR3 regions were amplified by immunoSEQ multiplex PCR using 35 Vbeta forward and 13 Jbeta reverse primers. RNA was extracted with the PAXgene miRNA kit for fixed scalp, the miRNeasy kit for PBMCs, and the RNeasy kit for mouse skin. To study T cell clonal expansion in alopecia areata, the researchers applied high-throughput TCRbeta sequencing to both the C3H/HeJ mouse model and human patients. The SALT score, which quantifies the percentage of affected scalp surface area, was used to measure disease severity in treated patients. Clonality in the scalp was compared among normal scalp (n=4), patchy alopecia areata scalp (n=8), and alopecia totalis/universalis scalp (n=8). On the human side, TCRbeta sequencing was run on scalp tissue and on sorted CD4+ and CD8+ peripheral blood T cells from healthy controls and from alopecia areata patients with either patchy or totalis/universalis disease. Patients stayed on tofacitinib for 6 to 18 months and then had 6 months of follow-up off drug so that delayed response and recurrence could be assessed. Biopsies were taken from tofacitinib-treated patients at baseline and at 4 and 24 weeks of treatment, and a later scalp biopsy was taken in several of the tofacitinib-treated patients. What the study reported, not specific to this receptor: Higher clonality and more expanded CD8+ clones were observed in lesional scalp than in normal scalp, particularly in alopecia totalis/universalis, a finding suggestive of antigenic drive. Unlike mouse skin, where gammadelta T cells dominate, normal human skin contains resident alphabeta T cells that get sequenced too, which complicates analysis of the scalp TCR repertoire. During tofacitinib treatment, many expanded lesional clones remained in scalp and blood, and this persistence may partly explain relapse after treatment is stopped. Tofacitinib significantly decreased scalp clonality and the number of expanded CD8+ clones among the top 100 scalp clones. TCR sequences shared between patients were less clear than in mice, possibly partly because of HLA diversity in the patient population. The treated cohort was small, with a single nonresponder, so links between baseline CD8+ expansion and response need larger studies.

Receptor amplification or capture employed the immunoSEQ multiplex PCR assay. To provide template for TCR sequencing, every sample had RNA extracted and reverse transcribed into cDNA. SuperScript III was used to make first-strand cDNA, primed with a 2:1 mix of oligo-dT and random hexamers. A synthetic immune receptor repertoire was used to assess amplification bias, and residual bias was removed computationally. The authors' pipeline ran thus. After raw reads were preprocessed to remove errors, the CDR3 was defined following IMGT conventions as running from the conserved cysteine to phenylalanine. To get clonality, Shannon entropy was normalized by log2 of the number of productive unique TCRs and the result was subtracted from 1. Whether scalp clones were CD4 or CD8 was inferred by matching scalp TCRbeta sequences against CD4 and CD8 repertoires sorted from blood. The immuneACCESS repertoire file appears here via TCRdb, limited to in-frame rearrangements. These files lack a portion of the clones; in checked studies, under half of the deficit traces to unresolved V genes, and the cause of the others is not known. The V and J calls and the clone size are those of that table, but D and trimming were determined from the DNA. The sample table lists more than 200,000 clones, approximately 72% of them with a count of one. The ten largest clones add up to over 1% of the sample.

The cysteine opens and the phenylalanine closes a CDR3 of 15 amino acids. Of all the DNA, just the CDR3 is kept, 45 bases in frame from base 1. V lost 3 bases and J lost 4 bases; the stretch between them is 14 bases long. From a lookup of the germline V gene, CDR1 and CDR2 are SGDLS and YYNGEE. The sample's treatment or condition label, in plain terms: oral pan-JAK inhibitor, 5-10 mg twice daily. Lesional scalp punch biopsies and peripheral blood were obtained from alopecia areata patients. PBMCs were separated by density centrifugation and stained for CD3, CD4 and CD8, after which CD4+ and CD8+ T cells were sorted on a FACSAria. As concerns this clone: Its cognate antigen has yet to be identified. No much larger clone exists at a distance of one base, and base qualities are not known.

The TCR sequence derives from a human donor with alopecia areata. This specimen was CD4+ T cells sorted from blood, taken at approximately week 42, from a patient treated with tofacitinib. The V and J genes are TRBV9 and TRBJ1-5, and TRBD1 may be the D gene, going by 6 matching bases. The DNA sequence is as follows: TGTGCCAGCAGCGCAACAGGGAACTATAATCAGCCCCAGCATTTT. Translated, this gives CASSATGNYNQPQHF.